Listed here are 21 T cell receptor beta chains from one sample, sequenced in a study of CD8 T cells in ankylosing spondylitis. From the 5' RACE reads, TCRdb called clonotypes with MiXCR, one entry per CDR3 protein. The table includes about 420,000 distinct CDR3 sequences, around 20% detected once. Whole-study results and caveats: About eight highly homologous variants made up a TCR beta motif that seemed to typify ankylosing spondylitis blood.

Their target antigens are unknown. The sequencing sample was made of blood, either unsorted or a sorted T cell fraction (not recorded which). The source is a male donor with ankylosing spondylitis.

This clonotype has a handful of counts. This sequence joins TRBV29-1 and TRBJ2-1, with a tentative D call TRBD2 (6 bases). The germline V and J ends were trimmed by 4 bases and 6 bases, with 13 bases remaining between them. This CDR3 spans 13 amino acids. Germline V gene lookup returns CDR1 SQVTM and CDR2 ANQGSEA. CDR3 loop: CSVVRGPVNEQFF. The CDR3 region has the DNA TGCAGCGTTGTGCGGGGCCCGGTCAATGAGCAGTTCTTC.

The CDR3 DNA reads as TGTGCCAGCTCTACCACTCGGGCAGGGAACACTGAAGCTTTCTTT. Translated, it gives CASSTTRAGNTEAFF. V and J are TRBV18 and TRBJ1-1; no clear D gene. Germline CDR1 is KGHSH and CDR2 is LQKENI. Trimming shortened V by 6 bases and J by 1 base, and 15 bases separated the two germline ends. This CDR3 region has 15 residues.

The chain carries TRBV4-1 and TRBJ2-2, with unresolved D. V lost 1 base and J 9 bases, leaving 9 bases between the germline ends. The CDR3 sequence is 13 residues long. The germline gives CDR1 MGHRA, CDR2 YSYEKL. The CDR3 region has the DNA TGCGCCAGCAGCCAAGCTCTTGTCTGGGAGCTGTTTTTT. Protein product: CASSQALVWELFF.

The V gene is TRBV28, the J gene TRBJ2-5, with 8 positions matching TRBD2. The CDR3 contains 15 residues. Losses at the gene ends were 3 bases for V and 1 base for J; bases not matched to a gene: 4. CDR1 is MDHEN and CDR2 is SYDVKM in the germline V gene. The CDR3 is CASSFSGRVQETQYF. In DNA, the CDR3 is TGTGCCAGCAGTTTCTCCGGGAGGGTCCAAGAGACCCAGTACTTC.

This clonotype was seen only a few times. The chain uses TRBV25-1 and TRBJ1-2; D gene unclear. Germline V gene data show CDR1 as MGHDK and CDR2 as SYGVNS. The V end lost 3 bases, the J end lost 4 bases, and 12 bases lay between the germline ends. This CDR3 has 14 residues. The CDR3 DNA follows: TGTGCCAGCAGTGATCCGACCCGGGCCTATGGCTACACCTTC. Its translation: CASSDPTRAYGYTF.

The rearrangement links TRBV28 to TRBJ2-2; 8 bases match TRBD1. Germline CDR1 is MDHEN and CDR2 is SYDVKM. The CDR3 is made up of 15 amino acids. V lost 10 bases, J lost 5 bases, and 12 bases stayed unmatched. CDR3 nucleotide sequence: TGTGCCACCCGGACAGGGCCCCTTCAGACCGGGGAGCTGTTTTTT. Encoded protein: CATRTGPLQTGELFF.

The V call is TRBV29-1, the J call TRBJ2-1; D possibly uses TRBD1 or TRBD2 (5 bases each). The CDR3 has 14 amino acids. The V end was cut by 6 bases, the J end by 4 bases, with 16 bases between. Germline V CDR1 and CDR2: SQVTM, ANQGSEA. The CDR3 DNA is TGCAGCGTAGTAACTAGTGGGGCTTACAATGAGCAGTTCTTC. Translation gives CSVVTSGAYNEQFF.

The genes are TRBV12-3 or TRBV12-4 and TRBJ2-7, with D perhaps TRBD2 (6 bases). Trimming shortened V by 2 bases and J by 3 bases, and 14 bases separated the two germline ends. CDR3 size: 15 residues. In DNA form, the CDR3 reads TGTGCCAGCAGTTTAAATAGCGGCAGATACTACGAGCAGTACTTC. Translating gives CASSLNSGRYYEQYF.

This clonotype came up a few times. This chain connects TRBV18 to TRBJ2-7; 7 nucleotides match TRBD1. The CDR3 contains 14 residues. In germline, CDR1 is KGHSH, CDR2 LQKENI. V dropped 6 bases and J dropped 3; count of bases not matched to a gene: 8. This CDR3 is CASSSTRDSYEQYF. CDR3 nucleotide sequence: TGTGCCAGCTCCTCAACCCGGGACAGCTACGAGCAGTACTTC.

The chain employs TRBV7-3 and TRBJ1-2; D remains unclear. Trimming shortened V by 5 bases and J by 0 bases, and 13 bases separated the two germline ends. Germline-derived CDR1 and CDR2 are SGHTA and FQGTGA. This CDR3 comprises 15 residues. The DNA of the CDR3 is TGTGCCAGCAGCCCCCAGGTTGGACCTAACTATGGCTACACCTTC. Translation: CASSPQVGPNYGYTF.

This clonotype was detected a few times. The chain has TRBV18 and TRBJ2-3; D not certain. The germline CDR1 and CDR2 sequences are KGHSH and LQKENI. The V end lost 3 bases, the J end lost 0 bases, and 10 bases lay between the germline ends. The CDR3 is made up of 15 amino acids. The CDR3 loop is CASSPRETSTDTQYF. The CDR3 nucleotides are TGTGCCAGCTCACCGCGAGAAACTAGCACAGATACGCAGTATTTT. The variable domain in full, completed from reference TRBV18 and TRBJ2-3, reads NAGVMQNPRHLVRRRGQEARLRCSPMKGHSHVYWYRQLPEEGLKFMVYLQKENIIDESGMPKERFSAEFPKEGPSILRIQQVVRGDSAAYFCASSPRETSTDTQYFGPGTRLTVL.

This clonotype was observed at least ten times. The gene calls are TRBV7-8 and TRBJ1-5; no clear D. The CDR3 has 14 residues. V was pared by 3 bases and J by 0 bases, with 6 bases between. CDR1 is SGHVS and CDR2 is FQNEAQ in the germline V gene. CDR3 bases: TGTGCCAGCAGCTTCCTTGGTAGCAATCAGCCCCAGCATTTT. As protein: CASSFLGSNQPQHF.

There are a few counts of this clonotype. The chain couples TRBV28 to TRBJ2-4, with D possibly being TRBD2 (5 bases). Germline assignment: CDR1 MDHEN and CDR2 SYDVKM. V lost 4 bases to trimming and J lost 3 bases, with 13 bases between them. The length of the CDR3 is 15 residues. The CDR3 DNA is TGTGCCAGCAGTTCTCCGGACTTTGGCAAAAACATTCAGTACTTC. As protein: CASSSPDFGKNIQYF. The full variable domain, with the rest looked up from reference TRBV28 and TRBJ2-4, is DVKVTQSSRYLVKRTGEKVFLECVQDMDHENMFWYRQDPGLGLRLIYFSYDVKMKEKGDIPEGYSVSREKKERFSLILESASTNQTSMYLCASSSPDFGKNIQYFGAGTRLSVL.

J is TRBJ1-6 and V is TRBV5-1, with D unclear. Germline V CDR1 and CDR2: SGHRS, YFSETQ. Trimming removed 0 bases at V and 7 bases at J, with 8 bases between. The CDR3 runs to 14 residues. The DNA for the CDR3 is TGCGCCAGCAGCTTGGTGGGCTTGAATTCACCCCTCCACTTT. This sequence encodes CASSLVGLNSPLHF. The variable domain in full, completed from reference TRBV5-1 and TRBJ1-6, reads KAGVTQTPRYLIKTRGQQVTLSCSPISGHRSVSWYQQTPGQGLQFLFEYFSETQRNKGNFPGRFSGRQFSNSRSEMNVSTLELGDSALYLCASSLVGLNSPLHFGNGTRLTVT.

CDR3 DNA: TGCGCCAGCAGCTCCCTTCGACAGCGGGAAGCTTTCTTT. Translated: CASSSLRQREAFF. This chain links TRBV5-1 with TRBJ1-1; a weak D match, TRBD1 (5 bases). V was shortened by 3 bases and J by 8 bases, with 14 bases between the two germline ends. The CDR3 extends over 13 amino acids. CDR1 and CDR2 (germline): SGHRS, YFSETQ.

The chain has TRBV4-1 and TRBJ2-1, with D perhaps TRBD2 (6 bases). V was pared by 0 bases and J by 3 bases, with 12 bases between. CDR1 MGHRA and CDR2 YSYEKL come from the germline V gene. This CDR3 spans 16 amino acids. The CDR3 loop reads CASSQDNSGNYNEQFF. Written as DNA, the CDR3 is TGCGCCAGCAGCCAAGATAATAGCGGTAACTACAATGAGCAGTTCTTC.

The CDR3 DNA sequence: TGTGCCAGCAGTTTTTACGAGGACACTGAAGCTTTCTTT. Protein product: CASSFYEDTEAFF. The chain combines TRBV27 with TRBJ1-1; D call uncertain. Germline CDR1 reads MNHEY; CDR2 reads SMNVEV (reference sequence). Trimming stripped 3 bases from V and 3 bases from J, with 8 bases between. CDR3 size: 13 residues.

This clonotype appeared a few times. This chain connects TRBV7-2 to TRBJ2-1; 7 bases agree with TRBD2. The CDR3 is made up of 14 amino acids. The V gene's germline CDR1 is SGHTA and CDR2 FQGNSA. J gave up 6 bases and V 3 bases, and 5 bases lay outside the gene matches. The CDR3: CASSLGRVSNEQFF. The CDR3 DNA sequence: TGTGCCAGCAGCTTGGGGAGGGTCTCCAATGAGCAGTTCTTC.

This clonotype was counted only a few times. CDR3 nucleotide sequence: TGTGCCAGCAGCTTAGTCGGGACTAGCACAGATACGCAGTATTTT. Translating gives CASSLVGTSTDTQYF. The chain employs TRBV7-8 and TRBJ2-3, with D possibly matching TRBD2 (6 bases). V was cut by 1 base and J by 0 bases, with 8 bases left in between. The CDR3 covers 15 residues. Germline CDR1 reads SGHVS; CDR2 reads FQNEAQ. The whole variable domain, remainder taken from reference TRBV7-8 and TRBJ2-3, is GAGVSQSPRYKVAKRGQDVALRCDPISGHVSLFWYQQALGQGPEFLTYFQNEAQLDKSGLPSDRFFAERPEGSVSTLKIQRTQQEDSAVYLCASSLVGTSTDTQYFGPGTRLTVL.

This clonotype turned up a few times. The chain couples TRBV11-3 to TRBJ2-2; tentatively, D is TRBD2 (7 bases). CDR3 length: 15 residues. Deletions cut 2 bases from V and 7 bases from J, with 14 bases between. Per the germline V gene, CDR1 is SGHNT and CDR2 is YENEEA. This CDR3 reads CASSLRTGRGGELFF. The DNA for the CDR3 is TGTGCCAGCAGCTTACGTACAGGGAGGGGCGGGGAGCTGTTTTTT. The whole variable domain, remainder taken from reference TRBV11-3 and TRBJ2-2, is EAGVVQSPRYKIIEKKQPVAFWCNPISGHNTLYWYLQNLGQGPELLIRYENEEAVDDSQLPKDRFSAERLKGVDSTLKIQPAELGDSAVYLCASSLRTGRGGELFFGEGSRLTVL.

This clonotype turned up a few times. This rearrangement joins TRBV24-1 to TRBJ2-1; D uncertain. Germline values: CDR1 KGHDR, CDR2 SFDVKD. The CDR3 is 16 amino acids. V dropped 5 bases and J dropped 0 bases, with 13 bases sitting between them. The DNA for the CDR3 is TGTGCCACCAGTGCAACCCCGCCGAGCTCCTACAATGAGCAGTTCTTC. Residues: CATSATPPSSYNEQFF.